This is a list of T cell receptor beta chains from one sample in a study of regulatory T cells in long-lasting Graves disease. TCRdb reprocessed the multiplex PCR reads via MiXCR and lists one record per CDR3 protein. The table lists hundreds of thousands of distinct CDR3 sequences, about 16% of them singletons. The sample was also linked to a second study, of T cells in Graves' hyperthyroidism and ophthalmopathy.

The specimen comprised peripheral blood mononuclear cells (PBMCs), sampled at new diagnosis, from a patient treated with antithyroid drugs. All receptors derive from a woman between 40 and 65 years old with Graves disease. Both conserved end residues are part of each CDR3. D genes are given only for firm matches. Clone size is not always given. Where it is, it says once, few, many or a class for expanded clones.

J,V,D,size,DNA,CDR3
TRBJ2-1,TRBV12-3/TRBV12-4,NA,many,TGTGCCAGCAGTTTGATGGGGAGGTCCTACAATGAGCAGTTCTTC,CASSLMGRSYNEQFF
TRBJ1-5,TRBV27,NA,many,TGTGCCAGCAGTCCTCGCCGGGCAGTTAGCAATCAGCCCCAGCATTTT,CASSPRRAVSNQPQHF
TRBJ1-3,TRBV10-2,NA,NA,TGCGCCAGCAGGGACACCCAGGGGAACTCTGGAAACACCATATATTTT,CASRDTQGNSGNTIYF
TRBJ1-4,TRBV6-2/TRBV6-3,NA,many,TGTGCCAGCAGTTACGCAAACAGGGTGACGAATGAAAAACTGTTTTTT,CASSYANRVTNEKLFF
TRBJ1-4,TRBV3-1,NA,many,TGTGCCAGCAGCGAGAATGAAAAACTGTTTTTT,CASSENEKLFF
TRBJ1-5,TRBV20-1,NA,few,TGCAGTGCTAGAGTAGAGAGCAATCAGCCCCAGCATTTT,CSARVESNQPQHF
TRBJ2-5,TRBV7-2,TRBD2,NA,TGTGCCAGCAGCTTAGAAGGACTAGCGGGTTTGGAAGAGACCCAGTACTTC,CASSLEGLAGLEETQYF
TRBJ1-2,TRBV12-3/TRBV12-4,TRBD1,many,TGTGCCAGCAGCCGACAGGGGAGGGACTATGGCTACACCTTC,CASSRQGRDYGYTF
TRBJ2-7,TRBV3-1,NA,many,TGTGCCAGCAGCCAAGTCGACGAGCAGTACTTC,CASSQVDEQYF
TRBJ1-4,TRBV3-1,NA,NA,TGTGCCAGCAGTCAATCCCCGGGAAACCTAGGGGATGAAAAACTGTTTTTT,CASSQSPGNLGDEKLFF
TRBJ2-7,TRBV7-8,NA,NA,TGTGCCAGCAGCTCGAACCTCGGGGGCACTTACGAGCAGTACTTC,CASSSNLGGTYEQYF
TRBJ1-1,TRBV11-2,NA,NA,TGTGCCAGTAGTATCCACAAGGGGAACACTGAAGCTTTCTTT,CASSIHKGNTEAFF
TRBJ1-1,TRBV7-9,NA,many,TGTGCCAGCAGCCCGGCCCGCATGAACACTGAAGCTTTCTTT,CASSPARMNTEAFF
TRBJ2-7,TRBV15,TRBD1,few,TGTGCCACCAGCAGACCCCCGGGACAGGGCCCCGAGCAGTACTTC,CATSRPPGQGPEQYF
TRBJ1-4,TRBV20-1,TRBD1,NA,TGCAGTGCTAGCGGGACAGGGCAGAGTGAAAAACTGTTTTTT,CSASGTGQSEKLFF
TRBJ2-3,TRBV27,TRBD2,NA,TGTGCCAGCAGTTATACCTACCGACTAGCGGGGGGCTGGGATACGCAGTATTTT,CASSYTYRLAGGWDTQYF
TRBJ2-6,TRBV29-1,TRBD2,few,TGCAGCGTGTTGCTAACTAGCGGTACCCCCGTCCTGACTTTC,CSVLLTSGTPVLTF
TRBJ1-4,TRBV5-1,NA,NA,TGCGCCAGCAGCCCGGGAGATAATGAAAAACTGGTTTTT,CASSPGDNEKLVF
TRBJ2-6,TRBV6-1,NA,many,TGTGCCAGCAGTCCTACAGGGTCTGGGGCCAACGTCCTGACTTTC,CASSPTGSGANVLTF
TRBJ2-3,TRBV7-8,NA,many,TGTGCCAGCAGCCACCCCAGTGCAGATACGCAGTATTTT,CASSHPSADTQYF
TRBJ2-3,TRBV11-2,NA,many,TGTGCCAGCAGTTCTGGGGTCGATACGCAGTATTTT,CASSSGVDTQYF
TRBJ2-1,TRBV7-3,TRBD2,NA,TGTGCCAGCAGCTTATGTGCCCAGGGAGGGCCGTACAATGAGCAGTTCTTC,CASSLCAQGGPYNEQFF
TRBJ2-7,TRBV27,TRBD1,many,TGTGCCAGCAGTTTATCGGGGACAGGGAGGATCGAGCAGTACTTC,CASSLSGTGRIEQYF
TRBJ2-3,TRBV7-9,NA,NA,TGTGCCAGCAGCTCCGTTGGGCAGGGAGGATTAGATACGCAGTATTTT,CASSSVGQGGLDTQYF
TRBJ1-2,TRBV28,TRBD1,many,TGTGCCAGCAGCAACCTGGGACAGGGAGGCTACACCTTC,CASSNLGQGGYTF
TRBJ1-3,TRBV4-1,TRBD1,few,TGCGCCAGCAGCCAACCTGACAGGGATCCTGGAAACACCATATATTTT,CASSQPDRDPGNTIYF
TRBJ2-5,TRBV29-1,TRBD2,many,TGCAGCGTTAACCTGGGCGGAGCGGGGGGGCCCCCAGAGACCCAGTACTTC,CSVNLGGAGGPPETQYF
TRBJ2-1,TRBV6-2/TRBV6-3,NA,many,TGTGCCAGCAGTGACTGGAATGAGCAGTTCTTC,CASSDWNEQFF
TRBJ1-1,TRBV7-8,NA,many,TGTGCCAGCAGTCTTGGTAGCCCTGAAGCTTTCTTT,CASSLGSPEAFF
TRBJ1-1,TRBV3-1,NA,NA,TGTGCCAGCAGCCAAGGGGGCAAGGAAACTGAAGCTTTCTTT,CASSQGGKETEAFF
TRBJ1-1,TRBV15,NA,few,TGTGCCACCAGCAGAGGGATCGGACAGACGAACACTGAAGCTTTCTTT,CATSRGIGQTNTEAFF
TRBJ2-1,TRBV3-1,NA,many,TGTGCCAGCAGCCACCCCGGACTGGTCTCCTACAATGAGCAGTTCTTC,CASSHPGLVSYNEQFF
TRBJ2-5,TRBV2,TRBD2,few,TGTGCCAGCAATCTAGCGGGAGGAGAAGAGACCCAGTACTTC,CASNLAGGEETQYF
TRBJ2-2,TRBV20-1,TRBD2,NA,TGCAGTGCTAGACTAGCGGGGTACACCGGGGAGCTGTTTTTT,CSARLAGYTGELFF
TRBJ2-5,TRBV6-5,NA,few,TGTGCCAGCAGTTACGGGGAAGAGACCCAGTACTTC,CASSYGEETQYF
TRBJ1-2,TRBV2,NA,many,TGTGCCAGCAGCACAAAGCGGGCCGGACAAAGAGGCTACACCTTC,CASSTKRAGQRGYTF
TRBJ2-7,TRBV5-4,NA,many,TGTGCCAGCAGCCTCGGGGACCGAGGAGATCCCTACGAGCAGTACTTC,CASSLGDRGDPYEQYF
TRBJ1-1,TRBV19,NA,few,TGTGCCAGTAGTACAACTGGGGGGGTGGTGAACACTGAAGCTTTCTTT,CASSTTGGVVNTEAFF
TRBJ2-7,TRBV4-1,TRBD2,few,TGCGCCAGCAGCCAAGGGGCAGCGGGGGACCTCTACGAGCAGTACTTC,CASSQGAAGDLYEQYF
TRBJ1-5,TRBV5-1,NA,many,TGTGCCAGCAGTTTAGAAGGGAGTAGCAATCAGCCCCAGCATTTT,CASSLEGSSNQPQHF
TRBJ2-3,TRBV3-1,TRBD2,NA,TGTGCCAGCAGCCAGGACGTGGTAGCGGGGACCACAGATACGCAGTATTTT,CASSQDVVAGTTDTQYF
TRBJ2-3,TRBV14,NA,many,TGTGCCAGCAGCCAAGCTGGGGACGCTTCCTACACAGATACGCAGTATTTT,CASSQAGDASYTDTQYF
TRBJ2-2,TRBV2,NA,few,TGTGCCAGCTCTCCCGACGCCATACTCACCGGGGAGCTGTTTTTT,CASSPDAILTGELFF
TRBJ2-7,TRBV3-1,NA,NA,TGTGCCAGCAGCCAAGGGTCAATCTCCTACGAGCAGTACTTC,CASSQGSISYEQYF
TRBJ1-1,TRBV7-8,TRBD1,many,TGTGCCAGCAGCTCTTTTGGACAGGGTGGCACTGAAGCTTTCTTT,CASSSFGQGGTEAFF
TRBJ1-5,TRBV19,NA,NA,TGTGCCAGTAGTATAGGGGCAGGTACTCAGCCCCAGCATTTT,CASSIGAGTQPQHF